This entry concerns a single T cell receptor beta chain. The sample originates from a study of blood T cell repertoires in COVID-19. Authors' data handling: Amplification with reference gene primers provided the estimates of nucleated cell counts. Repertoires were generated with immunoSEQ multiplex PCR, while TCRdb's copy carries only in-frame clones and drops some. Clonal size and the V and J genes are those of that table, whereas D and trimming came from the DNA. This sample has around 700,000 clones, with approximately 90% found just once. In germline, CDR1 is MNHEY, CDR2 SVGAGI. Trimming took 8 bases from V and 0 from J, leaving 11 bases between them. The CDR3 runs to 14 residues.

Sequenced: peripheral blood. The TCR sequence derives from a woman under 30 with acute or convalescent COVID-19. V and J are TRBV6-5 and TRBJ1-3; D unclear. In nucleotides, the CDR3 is TGTGCCAGCCTCGAGGTACCCTCTGGAAACACCATATATTTT. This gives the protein CASLEVPSGNTIYF.